This T cell receptor (beta chain) was found in a study of cytomegalovirus exposure and HLA in healthy donors. Broader study findings: An analysis that was carried out later associated 15,000 to 20,000 TCR beta sequences with HLA alleles at 0.05 false discovery rate. Sequence variants that were highly shared formed a cluster that was likely a sequencing artifact.

This CDR3 has 13 residues. Germline CDR1 is SGHTA and CDR2 is FQGNSA. With 6 bases removed from V and 2 bases from J, the gap between germline ends came to 10 bases. Nominally healthy donors were sampled, though unrecorded immune exposures were likely. Only a few counts were recorded for this clone. Its antigen remains unknown. The PCR was carried out with 60 Vbeta primers and 13 Jbeta primers. In the authors' methods: A follow-up analysis tallied about 88 million unique TCR beta chains, approximately 11 million shared. Some clones are missing from TCRdb's copy, which holds only in-frame ones; the method was immunoSEQ multiplex PCR. V and J calls and clone size come straight from that table; D and trimming were deduced from the DNA. Of tens of thousands of clones in the sample, around 78% were seen once.

The TCR sequence derives from a man in his forties or fifties in good health and CMV-seronegative. The specimen sequenced was PBMCs. The chain has TRBV7-2 and TRBJ1-2; the D gene is possibly TRBD1 (5 bases). The CDR3: CASRVAGNYGYTF. The CDR3 DNA is TGTGCCAGCAGAGTCGCAGGGAACTATGGCTACACCTTC.